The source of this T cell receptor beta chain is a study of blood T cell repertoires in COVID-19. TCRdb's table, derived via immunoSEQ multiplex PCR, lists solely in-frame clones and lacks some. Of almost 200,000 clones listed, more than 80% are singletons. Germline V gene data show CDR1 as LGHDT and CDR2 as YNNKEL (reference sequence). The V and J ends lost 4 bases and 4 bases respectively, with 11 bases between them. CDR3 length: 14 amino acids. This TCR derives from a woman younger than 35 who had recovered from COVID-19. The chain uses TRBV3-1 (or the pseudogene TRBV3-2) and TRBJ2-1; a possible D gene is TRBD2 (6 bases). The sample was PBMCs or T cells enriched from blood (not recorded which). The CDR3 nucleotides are TGTGCCAGCAGCCTTCGCGGGGTATACAATGAGCAGTTCTTC. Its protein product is CASSLRGVYNEQFF.